This T cell receptor beta chain stems from a study of early T cells in non-severe SARS-CoV-2 infection. Study details: Unsorted whole blood bulk RNA was sequenced, with unpaired chains.

Researchers tagged individual cDNA molecules with unique molecular identifiers. TCRdb processed the 5' RACE reads anew with MiXCR; each CDR3 protein has one entry. The data show around 82,000 distinct CDR3 sequences, 10% to 15% seen once. Sequencing was done on a sample of whole blood. This clonotype was obtained from an adult who was a healthcare worker with PCR-confirmed SARS-CoV-2 infection or an uninfected control (not recorded which).

The CDR3 bases are TGTGCCAGCAGTTGGGCGACTAGCGATAATGAGCAGTTCTTC. It codes for CASSWATSDNEQFF. The J gene is TRBJ2-1, the V gene TRBV28, with 8 bases lining up with TRBD2. CDR1 is MDHEN, CDR2 SYDVKM, per germline. CDR3 length: 14 residues. Trimming took 4 bases from V and 7 from J; bases not matched to a gene: 6.